The 26 T cell receptor beta chains given below trace back to one sample, sequenced in a study of shared clonotypes between healthy human individuals. Sequenced by immunoSEQ multiplex PCR; TCRdb stores in-frame clones only, minus some. The data contain over 750,000 clones, 90% to 97% of them singletons. CD45RO-negative, CCR7-selected cells formed the naive CD8 fraction, which excluded terminally differentiated effector memory CD45RA+ cells. The sample consisted of naive CD8+ T cells sorted from blood. These TCRs come from a man aged 30-40 years in good health.

This chain links TRBV7-2 with TRBJ1-3; TRBD1 aligns across 7 bases. Germline CDR1 is SGHTA and CDR2 is FQGNSA. This CDR3 has 17 amino acids. The junction had 11 bases not matched to a gene; V was cut back by 6 bases and J by 0 bases. The CDR3 nucleotides are TGTGCCAGCAGAGAAGTTGGAGGACAGGCCTCTGGAAACACCATATATTTT. This translates into CASREVGGQASGNTIYF. The whole variable domain, remainder taken from reference TRBV7-2 and TRBJ1-3, is GAGVSQSPSNKVTEKGKDVELRCDPISGHTALYWYRQSLGQGLEFLIYFQGNSAPDKSGLPSDRFSAERTGGSVSTLTIQRTQQEDSAVYLCASREVGGQASGNTIYFGEGSWLTVV.

The V call is TRBV5-5, the J call TRBJ2-6, with 9 bases lining up with TRBD1. Germline CDR1 and CDR2: SGHKS and YYEKEE (reference sequence). Trimming at V came to 0 bases and at J to 0 bases, leaving 7 bases not matched to a gene. The CDR3 loop spans 19 amino acids. This CDR3 is CASSLARDRDLSGANVLTF. DNA for the CDR3: TGTGCCAGCAGCTTGGCCCGGGACAGGGATCTCTCTGGGGCCAACGTCCTGACTTTC.

This sequence joins TRBV5-1 and TRBJ2-5; TRBD1 aligns across 9 bases. Germline V lookup: CDR1 SGHRS, CDR2 YFSETQ. CDR3 length equals 16 residues. With V trimmed by 0 bases and J by 2 bases, 5 bases remained unmatched. Here the CDR3 DNA reads TGCGCCAGCAGCTTGGACAGGACAGGGGTTCAAGAGACCCAGTACTTC. It encodes CASSLDRTGVQETQYF.

The rearrangement joins TRBV4-1 to TRBJ1-2; D not certain. V was trimmed by 0 bases and J by 4 bases, leaving 12 bases between them. This CDR3 spans 15 amino acids. From germline, CDR1 is MGHRA and CDR2 YSYEKL. CDR3 coding DNA: TGCGCCAGCAGCCAAGATAACCTGGGCGGCTATGGCTACACCTTC. Protein sequence: CASSQDNLGGYGYTF.

This clone has only one observation. This chain connects TRBV27 to TRBJ2-1; the D is unclear. The CDR3 runs to 13 residues. V was pared by 5 bases and J by 14 bases, with 19 bases between. Germline assignment: CDR1 MNHEY and CDR2 SMNVEV (reference sequence). The CDR3 loop is CASSPTRSAEKFF. CDR3 sequence (DNA): TGTGCCAGCAGTCCAACCCGGAGCGCAGAGAAGTTCTTC.

This chain connects TRBV28 to TRBJ2-3; TRBD2 agrees at 7 bases. The ends lost 6 bases at V and 0 bases at J; junction bases unmatched: 6. This CDR3 is 15 amino acids long. CDR1 and CDR2 (germline): MDHEN, SYDVKM. The CDR3 region has the DNA TGTGCCAGCAGGGGGAGGGCGCTAAGCACAGATACGCAGTATTTT. Translating it yields CASRGRALSTDTQYF. Looking up the rest from reference TRBV28 and TRBJ2-3 gives the full variable domain: DVKVTQSSRYLVKRTGEKVFLECVQDMDHENMFWYRQDPGLGLRLIYFSYDVKMKEKGDIPEGYSVSREKKERFSLILESASTNQTSMYLCASRGRALSTDTQYFGPGTRLTVL.

The V and J genes are TRBV9 and TRBJ1-1, with D perhaps matching TRBD1 (6 bases). The germline V gene encodes CDR1 SGDLS and CDR2 YYNGEE. The CDR3 consists of 15 residues. The V and J ends lost 4 bases and 0 bases respectively, with 13 bases between them. This CDR3 reads CASSSQTGLNTEAFF. As DNA, the CDR3 is TGTGCCAGCAGCTCTCAGACAGGCCTGAACACTGAAGCTTTCTTT.

J is TRBJ2-7 and V is TRBV27; 7 bases map to TRBD2. The trim removed 6 bases at V and 4 bases at J, leaving 12 bases unmatched. This CDR3 region has 15 residues. Germline V CDR1 and CDR2: MNHEY, SMNVEV (reference sequence). The CDR3 region has the DNA TGTGCCAGCAGATCTACTAGTTGGGGGGGATACGAGCAGTACTTC. It is translated as CASRSTSWGGYEQYF.

The CDR3 sequence is CASSQRRGGNTEAFF. CDR3 nucleotide sequence: TGCGCCAGCAGCCAACGGAGGGGAGGGAACACTGAAGCTTTCTTT. This chain joins TRBV4-3 and TRBJ1-1, with a weak D call TRBD1 (5 bases). This CDR3 is built from 15 residues. Germline V gene data show CDR1 as LGHNA and CDR2 as YSLEER. V was pared by 2 bases and J by 1 base, with 11 bases between.

This sequence joins TRBV10-2 and TRBJ2-1, with 8 bases aligning to TRBD2. The CDR3 covers 15 residues. Germline-derived CDR1 and CDR2 are WSHSY and SAAADI. V was clipped by 2 bases and J by 2 bases; unmatched bases: 2. Written as DNA, the CDR3 is TGCGCCAGCAGTGAGAGCGGGAGCGCCTACAATGAGCAGTTCTTC. Translation: CASSESGSAYNEQFF.

The gene calls are TRBV10-3 and TRBJ2-3; 13 positions agree with TRBD2. The V segment lost 5 bases and the J segment 0 bases; nucleotides outside the gene matches: 5. Per germline, CDR1 ENHRY and CDR2 SYGVKD. The CDR3 is made up of 17 amino acids. This CDR3 is CAISRLAGGTSTDTQYF. The CDR3 DNA reads as TGTGCCATCAGTAGACTAGCGGGAGGCACTAGCACAGATACGCAGTATTTT.

Regarding this clone: The sample holds other DNA sequences that translate to the same CDR3. The chain links TRBV5-1 to TRBJ2-7; D tentatively reads TRBD1 or TRBD2 (5 bases each). There are 13 residues in the CDR3. Trimming pared 8 bases from V and 3 bases from J, leaving 15 bases between. Germline CDR1 SGHRS, CDR2 YFSETQ. The CDR3 DNA sequence: TGCGCCAGTTCCCTGGGGGTAAACTACGAGCAGTACTTC. As protein: CASSLGVNYEQYF.

The J gene is TRBJ2-1, the V gene TRBV4-2; D call uncertain. Germline values: CDR1 LGHNA, CDR2 YNFKEQ. The CDR3 is made up of 14 amino acids. Trimming left V 0 bases short and J 6 bases short, with 9 bases between. The CDR3: CASSQDGSPNEQFF. The CDR3, as DNA: TGTGCCAGCAGCCAAGATGGTAGCCCCAATGAGCAGTTCTTC.

The chain uses TRBV5-1 and TRBJ2-1; D is uncertain. This CDR3 comprises 13 residues. The V gene's germline CDR1 is SGHRS and CDR2 YFSETQ. V lost 4 bases and J lost 5, with 10 bases in between. CDR3 DNA: TGCGCCAGCAGCCTGAGACTGGACAATGAGCAGTTCTTC. It is translated as CASSLRLDNEQFF.

This chain links TRBV6-6 with TRBJ1-4, with 8 bases fitting TRBD1. Unmatched junction bases numbered 6, after V lost 10 bases and J lost 8 bases. This CDR3 is built from 12 residues. Germline V gives CDR1 MNHNY, CDR2 SVGAGI (reference sequence). Here the CDR3 reads CATDRGREKLFF. CDR3 DNA sequence: TGTGCCACAGACAGGGGTAGAGAAAAACTGTTTTTT.

Turning to this clone: Other DNA sequences in this sample translate to the same CDR3. This chain connects TRBV19 to TRBJ2-3; a possible D gene is TRBD2 (6 bases). The CDR3 covers 14 residues. Trimming removed 2 bases from V and 1 base from J, with 7 bases in between. In germline, CDR1 is LNHDA, CDR2 SQIVND (reference sequence). CDR3 bases: TGTGCCAGTAGTATATTAGCGGGCACAGATACGCAGTATTTT. It yields the protein CASSILAGTDTQYF.

This chain connects TRBV5-4 to TRBJ1-1, with D perhaps TRBD1 (5 bases). In germline, CDR1 is SGHNT, CDR2 YYREEE (reference sequence). Trimming took off 4 bases at V and 7 bases at J, with 14 bases between the two ends. This CDR3 contains 13 residues. The CDR3 region is CASSGERGDEAFF. CDR3 sequence (DNA): TGTGCCAGCAGCGGGGAAAGGGGCGATGAAGCTTTCTTT.

This clone has only one observation. The V and J genes are TRBV7-9 and TRBJ1-1; maybe TRBD1 (6 bases). The CDR3 is 15 residues long. V lost 5 bases and J 5 bases, leaving 18 bases between the germline ends. Germline V gives CDR1 SEHNR, CDR2 FQNEAQ (reference sequence). CDR3 sequence reads: CASSPPQGAWTEAFF. CDR3 nucleotides: TGTGCCAGCAGCCCTCCACAGGGTGCATGGACTGAAGCTTTCTTT.

The J gene is TRBJ1-5, the V gene TRBV23-1, with a weak D call TRBD1 (6 bases). TRBV23-1 is placed among ORFs of uncertain function. The V end lost 2 bases, the J end lost 2 bases, and 13 bases lay between the germline ends. The CDR3 is made up of 16 amino acids. The DNA of the CDR3 is TGCGCCAGCAGTCAAATCGACAGGTTTGGCAATCAGCCCCAGCATTTT. Its translation: CASSQIDRFGNQPQHF.

This clone occurred once. The chain carries TRBV27 and TRBJ2-5; TRBD1 agrees at 9 bases. The CDR3 length is 13 residues. From germline, CDR1 is MNHEY and CDR2 SMNVEV (reference sequence). V shed 7 bases and J 2 bases; nucleotides not matched to a gene: 2. Here the CDR3 reads CASKDRGQETQYF. The CDR3, as DNA: TGTGCCAGCAAGGACAGGGGACAAGAGACCCAGTACTTC.

A single count supports this clone. CDR3 bases: TGTGCCAGCAGCGTTGGGGTGGGCGGTGACTCCTACAATGAGCAGTTCTTC. This sequence encodes CASSVGVGGDSYNEQFF. V usage is TRBV9 and J usage is TRBJ2-1; D not certain. This CDR3 has 17 amino acids. V lost 2 bases to trimming and J lost 0 bases, with 15 bases between them. Germline V gene data show CDR1 as SGDLS and CDR2 as YYNGEE.

This rearrangement joins TRBV6-5 to TRBJ2-7; possible D gene TRBD1, 6 bases. Germline V lookup: CDR1 MNHEY, CDR2 SVGAGI. The CDR3 has 15 residues. Trimming left V 2 bases short and J 2 bases short, with 13 bases between. CDR3 in DNA: TGTGCCAGCAGTTACCTAACAGGACAGACCTACGAGCAGTACTTC. Translation gives CASSYLTGQTYEQYF.

This clone was detected once. The chain joins TRBV11-2 to TRBJ2-2; 8 bases map to TRBD1. V was pared by 2 bases and J by 1 base, with 12 bases of the junction left unmatched. This CDR3 has 19 amino acids. The germline gives CDR1 SGHAT, CDR2 FQNNGV. In DNA form, the CDR3 reads TGTGCCAGCAGCTTAATTTCCGGCGAAGGACAGGGGAACACCGGGGAGCTGTTTTTT. Residues: CASSLISGEGQGNTGELFF.

The chain links TRBV13 to TRBJ2-2; 9 nucleotides align to TRBD2. Germline V gene data show CDR1 as PRHDT and CDR2 as FYEKMQ (reference sequence). The CDR3 is 18 residues long. Unmatched junction bases numbered 12, after V lost 1 base and J lost 6 bases. The CDR3 protein is CASSLDLAGGVAAGELFF. For the CDR3, the DNA is TGTGCCAGCAGCTTAGACCTGGCGGGAGGGGTCGCGGCCGGGGAGCTGTTTTTT.

Remarks on this clone: The same CDR3 is also encoded by other DNA sequences in this sample. The rearrangement uses TRBV11-2 and TRBJ2-7, with D possibly matching TRBD2 (5 bases). Germline assignment: CDR1 SGHAT and CDR2 FQNNGV. This CDR3 is 13 amino acids long. Trimming removed 1 base at V and 4 bases at J, with 8 bases between. The CDR3 sequence: CASSLGTLYEQYF. CDR3 nucleotides: TGTGCCAGCAGCTTAGGGACTCTATACGAGCAGTACTTC.

The chain has TRBV7-9 and TRBJ2-7; 9 positions agree with TRBD2. The CDR3 length is 16 residues. Germline V CDR1 and CDR2: SEHNR, FQNEAQ (reference sequence). Germline trimming cut 0 bases from V and 2 bases from J; bases unmatched to any gene: 5. The CDR3 sequence: CASSLASSGTTYEQYF. The CDR3 DNA sequence: TGTGCCAGCAGCTTAGCTTCTAGCGGGACTACCTACGAGCAGTACTTC. The whole variable domain, filled in from reference TRBV7-9 and TRBJ2-7, reads DTGVSQNPRHKITKRGQNVTFRCDPISEHNRLYWYRQTLGQGPEFLTYFQNEAQLEKSRLLSDRFSAERPKGSFSTLEIQRTEQGDSAMYLCASSLASSGTTYEQYFGPGTRLTVT.